This entry lists 30 T cell receptor beta chains sequenced from one sample in a study of metastatic and nonmetastatic thyroid tumors. TCRdb reassembled clones from the PCR reads with MiXCR. The sample lists fewer than 25,000 clones, 15% to 18% occurring once. Among the patients, none had received any treatment before thyroid surgery. Sequencing was carried out using blood. These receptors came from a female donor with papillary thyroid cancer or a benign thyroid nodule (not recorded which). Some clones in this sample may be carry-over from other donors' samples.

This clone was picked up many times. The chain employs TRBV9 and TRBJ2-7; D is perhaps TRBD1 (6 bases). Germline-derived CDR1 and CDR2 are SGDLS and YYNGEE. The CDR3 is 14 residues long. V was trimmed by 7 bases and J by 0 bases, leaving 14 bases between them. In DNA form, the CDR3 reads TGTGCCAGCTCGCGCCGGGACACCTCCTACGAGCAGTACTTC. As protein: CASSRRDTSYEQYF.

This clone has ten or more counts. The V gene is TRBV3-1, the J gene TRBJ2-7; D is unclear. This CDR3 has 13 residues. Trimming stripped 5 bases from V and 0 bases from J, with 8 bases between. The V gene's germline CDR1 is LGHDT and CDR2 YNNKEL (reference sequence). Written as DNA, the CDR3 is TGTGCCAGCAGCGGATCCCTCTCCTACGAGCAGTACTTC. Protein: CASSGSLSYEQYF.

This clone was recorded many times. V is TRBV7-2 and J is TRBJ2-7; 8 nucleotides match TRBD1. The CDR3 has 13 amino acids. The germline V gene has CDR1 SGHTA and CDR2 FQGNSA. After removal of 5 bases from V and 7 bases from J, the junction contained 7 bases not matched to a gene. The CDR3 sequence is CASSIDRQGEQYF. CDR3 bases: TGTGCCAGCAGCATTGACCGACAGGGGGAGCAGTACTTC.

The CDR3 DNA reads TGCGCCAGCAGCTCGGGGACCGGGAGGGATGATACGCAGTATTTT. It translates to CASSSGTGRDDTQYF. The chain employs TRBV5-1 and TRBJ2-3, with 8 bases that match TRBD2. Germline CDR1 and CDR2: SGHRS and YFSETQ. This CDR3 spans 15 amino acids. With V trimmed by 3 bases and J by 6 bases, 9 bases remained unmatched.

This clone occurred many times. Other DNA sequences within the sample encode an identical CDR3. This rearrangement joins TRBV6-5 to TRBJ2-2; TRBD2 matches 11 bases. This CDR3 has 18 amino acids. Germline trimming cut 6 bases from V and 6 bases from J; bases unmatched to any gene: 15. CDR1 and CDR2 from the germline V gene are MNHEY and SVGAGI. Here the CDR3 DNA reads TGTGCCAGCAGACGGGGACTAGCGGATTGGGGGTCTTCCGGGGAGCTGTTTTTT. Translation gives CASRRGLADWGSSGELFF.

This clone was observed many times. The CDR3 reads CASSIVKRELIAKNIQYF. CDR3 bases: TGTGCCAGTAGTATAGTGAAACGGGAGCTCATAGCCAAAAACATTCAGTACTTC. The chain employs TRBV19 and TRBJ2-4, with a weak D call TRBD2 (6 bases). V lost 1 base to trimming and J lost 0 bases, with 16 bases between them. This CDR3 contains 18 residues. Germline assignment: CDR1 LNHDA and CDR2 SQIVND (reference sequence). The complete variable domain, with remaining parts taken from reference TRBV19 and TRBJ2-4, reads DGGITQSPKYLFRKEGQNVTLSCEQNLNHDAMYWYRQDPGQGLRLIYYSQIVNDFQKGDIAEGYSVSREKKESFPLTVTSAQKNPTAFYLCASSIVKRELIAKNIQYFGAGTRLSVL.

The table lists this clone with many counts. The genes are TRBV6-1 and TRBJ1-3; no definite D call. This CDR3 comprises 14 residues. V lost 6 bases, J lost 0 bases, and 9 bases lay in between. Germline assignment: CDR1 MNHNS and CDR2 SASEGT. The DNA of the CDR3 is TGTGCCAGCAGCGAACACAGCTCTGGAAACACCATATATTTT. Translated, it gives CASSEHSSGNTIYF.

Many counts were recorded for this clone. This chain connects TRBV12-5 to TRBJ1-1, with D possibly being TRBD1 (6 bases). Trimming took off 1 base at V and 1 base at J, with 7 bases between the two ends. Germline loops: CDR1 LGHNT, CDR2 FRNRAP. This CDR3 comprises 14 residues. CDR3 sequence reads: CASGLAQGNTEAFF. The CDR3 nucleotides read TGTGCTAGTGGTTTGGCACAGGGGAACACTGAAGCTTTCTTT.

In this sample, this clone turned up many times. This may be a read error: a much more frequent sequence differs by one nucleotide. The chain carries TRBV11-2 and TRBJ2-5; TRBD1 aligns across 8 bases. The V and J ends lost 5 bases and 9 bases, in that order; junction bases with no gene match: 11. This CDR3 region has 14 residues. Germline V gene lookup returns CDR1 SGHAT and CDR2 FQNNGV. As DNA, the CDR3 is TGTGCCAGCAGCACTCCAGGGGGCGTTGAGGCCCAGTACTTC. Translation: CASSTPGGVEAQYF.

This chain connects TRBV11-2 to TRBJ2-1; perhaps TRBD2 as D (5 bases). Germline V gene data show CDR1 as SGHAT and CDR2 as FQNNGV. The length of the CDR3 is 15 residues. The V end was cut by 1 base, the J end by 5 bases, with 12 bases between. CDR3 nucleotide sequence: TGTGCCAGCAGCTTAGTCGAGACTAAGGACAATGAGCAGTTCTTC. This sequence encodes CASSLVETKDNEQFF. The variable domain in full, with the rest retrieved from reference TRBV11-2 and TRBJ2-1, is EAGVAQSPRYKIIEKRQSVAFWCNPISGHATLYWYQQILGQGPKLLIQFQNNGVVDDSQLPKDRFSAERLKGVDSTLKIQPAKLEDSAVYLCASSLVETKDNEQFFGPGTRLTVL.

This clone has ten or more counts. The genes are TRBV9 and TRBJ2-3, with 7 bases fitting TRBD2. CDR1 SGDLS and CDR2 YYNGEE come from the germline V gene. V dropped 3 bases and J dropped 3; count of bases not matched to a gene: 7. This CDR3 is built from 15 residues. The CDR3 here is CASSAQAGITDTQYF. In DNA, the CDR3 is TGTGCCAGCAGCGCGCAAGCGGGAATAACAGATACGCAGTATTTT.

With respect to this clone: A junction end diverges from the germline sequence, so it may reflect a read error. Here the CDR3 reads CASSQDPEWDF. The CDR3 coding sequence is TGTGCCAGCAGCCAGGATCCCGAGTGGGACTTC. The V and J genes are TRBV3-1 and TRBJ2-7; D call uncertain. Per germline, CDR1 LGHDT and CDR2 YNNKEL (reference sequence). The CDR3 loop spans 11 amino acids.

V and J are TRBV5-1 and TRBJ1-1; TRBD1 is a possible D gene (5 bases). V was cut by 5 bases and J by 7 bases, with 24 bases left in between. The CDR3 covers 16 residues. Germline CDR1 is SGHRS and CDR2 is YFSETQ. The CDR3 DNA is TGCGCCAGCAGTCTTGACAGTACGGTTAAAGGGGATGAAGCTTTCTTT. Residues: CASSLDSTVKGDEAFF.

By sample fraction, this clone is medium-sized. The chain joins TRBV4-1 to TRBJ1-1, with a possible D match to TRBD1 (5 bases). Looked up from germline, CDR1 is MGHRA and CDR2 is YSYEKL. V was shortened by 0 bases and J by 8 bases, with 10 bases between the two germline ends. The CDR3 is 13 residues long. The CDR3 spells CASSQDLRGEAFF. The CDR3 coding sequence is TGCGCCAGCAGCCAAGATCTTCGGGGGGAAGCTTTCTTT.

The chain uses TRBV5-1 and TRBJ2-3, with D perhaps matching TRBD2 (6 bases). Germline V CDR1 and CDR2: SGHRS, YFSETQ. CDR3 size: 14 residues. V gave up 3 bases and J gave up 1 base, with 9 bases separating them. This CDR3 reads CASSSSGGTDTQYF. The CDR3 nucleotides are TGCGCCAGCAGCTCGTCGGGGGGCACAGATACGCAGTATTTT.

This clone was detected many times. This sequence joins TRBV20-1 and TRBJ2-1; 7 bases line up with TRBD2. V shed 4 bases and J 2 bases; nucleotides not matched to a gene: 5. Germline CDR1 is DFQATT and CDR2 is SNEGSKA (reference sequence). The CDR3 has 14 amino acids. CDR3 amino acids: CSANPSGPYNEQFF. The CDR3 region has the DNA TGCAGTGCTAACCCTAGCGGACCCTACAATGAGCAGTTCTTC.

This clone showed up many times. The V call is TRBV20-1, the J call TRBJ2-1, with TRBD2 matching over 7 bases. From germline, CDR1 is DFQATT and CDR2 SNEGSKA (reference sequence). The CDR3 consists of 15 residues. V was clipped by 4 bases and J by 9 bases; unmatched bases: 15. The CDR3 DNA sequence: TGCAGTGCTACACTCACGGCGGGAGTTGTTGGTGAGCAGTTCTTC. It encodes CSATLTAGVVGEQFF.

A single count supports this clone. This chain connects TRBV11-1 to TRBJ2-5; D is ambiguous. This CDR3 is built from 13 residues. Between the trimmed V and J ends, which lost 3 bases and 5 bases, there was a span of 10 bases. Germline-derived CDR1 and CDR2 are SGHAT and FQDESV (reference sequence). The CDR3 coding sequence is TGTGCCAGCAGCTTCGGTACTCCGGAGACCCAGTACTTC. Amino acid sequence: CASSFGTPETQYF. Supplemented by reference TRBV11-1 and TRBJ2-5, the full variable domain reads EAEVAQSPRYKITEKSQAVAFWCDPISGHATLYWYRQILGQGPELLVQFQDESVVDDSQLPKDRFSAERLKGVDSTLKIQPAELGDSAMYLCASSFGTPETQYFGPGTRLLVL.

There are many counts of this clone. J is TRBJ2-2 and V is TRBV29-1; D remains ambiguous. Trimming shortened V by 5 bases and J by 6 bases, and 13 bases separated the two germline ends. Per germline, CDR1 SQVTM and CDR2 ANQGSEA. The CDR3 length is 13 residues. The CDR3 DNA follows: TGCAGCGTTACGAAGGGTGCTGCCGGGGAGCTGTTTTTT. Its translation is CSVTKGAAGELFF.

This clone was observed many times. The J gene is TRBJ2-5, the V gene TRBV20-1; 11 nucleotides agree with TRBD2. Germline CDR1 is DFQATT and CDR2 is SNEGSKA (reference sequence). The V segment lost 4 bases and the J segment 2 bases; nucleotides outside the gene matches: 9. This CDR3 has 16 residues. The CDR3: CSAKTVAGGDQETQYF. For the CDR3, the DNA is TGCAGTGCTAAGACTGTAGCGGGAGGGGATCAAGAGACCCAGTACTTC.

In its sample, this clone was seen many times. The CDR3 DNA is TGTGCCTGGGATGCCGGGACAGGGAGGCAAGAGACCCAGTACTTC. The encoded protein is CAWDAGTGRQETQYF. The V gene is TRBV30, the J gene TRBJ2-5; the match to TRBD1 covers 9 bases. The CDR3 length is 15 residues. CDR1 and CDR2 (germline): GTSNPN, SVGIG (reference sequence). V shed 5 bases and J 2 bases; nucleotides not matched to a gene: 9.

This clone was counted between two and nine times. Given a much more abundant clone one base away, this may be a read error. J is TRBJ2-7 and V is TRBV29-1; D might be TRBD2 (5 bases). Germline V gene lookup returns CDR1 SQVTM and CDR2 ANQGSEA. The CDR3 sequence is 15 residues long. V lost 5 bases, J lost 1 base, and 18 bases lay in between. The CDR3, as DNA: TGCAGCGTTTGTCTTGGCGGGTTTGTATCCTACGAGCAGTACTTC. This codes for CSVCLGGFVSYEQYF.

This clone was recorded at least ten times. The CDR3 reads CASSPASGSTDTQYF. In DNA form, the CDR3 reads TGTGCCAGCTCACCAGCTAGCGGGAGCACAGATACGCAGTATTTT. This chain connects TRBV18 to TRBJ2-3; 8 positions agree with TRBD2. V lost 2 bases to trimming and J lost 0 bases; unmatched junction nucleotides: 1. Germline CDR1 is KGHSH and CDR2 is LQKENI. There are 15 residues in the CDR3.

This clone was seen repeatedly, ten times or more. The rearrangement uses TRBV20-1 and TRBJ2-7; D unclear. CDR3 size: 12 residues. V shed 0 bases and J shed 7 bases, with 10 bases lying between them. Germline CDR1 DFQATT, CDR2 SNEGSKA (reference sequence). The DNA for the CDR3 is TGCAGTGCTAGAGATCACCTCGGAGAGCAGTACTTC. It is translated as CSARDHLGEQYF.

This clone occurred many times. The chain uses TRBV12-3 or TRBV12-4 and TRBJ1-6; D possibly corresponds to TRBD1 (5 bases). Deletions cut 1 base from V and 8 bases from J, with 6 bases between. The CDR3 length is 13 residues. The CDR3 DNA reads as TGTGCCAGCAGTTTAGTGGGGCATTCACCCCTCCACTTT. Translation gives CASSLVGHSPLHF.

There are many counts of this clone. The same CDR3 can be traced to other DNA sequences in this sample. The chain combines TRBV2 with TRBJ2-7; D call uncertain. The V end was cut by 2 bases, the J end by 3 bases, with 11 bases between. Looked up from germline, CDR1 is SNHLY and CDR2 is FYNNEI. CDR3 length: 14 residues. The CDR3 here is CASSERSANYEQYF. CDR3 nucleotide sequence: TGTGCCAGCAGTGAACGGTCAGCTAACTACGAGCAGTACTTC.

This clone was counted at least ten times. CDR3 nucleotides: TGTGCCAGCAGCTCCAGACTAGCTGATACGCAGTATTTT. This encodes CASSSRLADTQYF. This chain links TRBV3-1 with TRBJ2-3, with 7 bases matching TRBD2. Germline CDR1 reads LGHDT; CDR2 reads YNNKEL (reference sequence). The junction had 5 bases not matched to a gene; V was cut back by 5 bases and J by 6 bases. The CDR3 consists of 13 residues.

At least ten counts were recorded for this clone. The J gene is TRBJ1-4, the V gene TRBV7-9; perhaps TRBD1 as D (5 bases). V was clipped by 5 bases and J by 6 bases, with 25 bases between them. CDR1 is SEHNR and CDR2 is FQNEAQ in the germline V gene (reference sequence). The CDR3 consists of 18 residues. The CDR3, as DNA: TGTGCCAGCAGCGGAGGCGGGGAATGGGGGGGATCTCATGAAAAACTGTTTTTT. Encoded protein: CASSGGGEWGGSHEKLFF.

Many counts were recorded for this clone. V is TRBV2 and J is TRBJ2-3; 9 nucleotides agree with TRBD2. CDR1 and CDR2 (germline): SNHLY, FYNNEI. The CDR3 contains 17 residues. J lost 5 bases, V lost 5 bases, and 14 bases had no gene match. CDR3 loop: CASSPGGGRAGGDTQYF. The CDR3 coding sequence is TGTGCCAGCAGTCCCGGGGGCGGGAGGGCCGGTGGAGATACGCAGTATTTT.

The chain carries TRBV5-6 and TRBJ2-2; 7 bases line up with TRBD2. Germline V gene sequence: CDR1 SGHDT, CDR2 YYEEEE. Unmatched junction bases numbered 10, after V lost 4 bases and J lost 4 bases. The CDR3 contains 16 residues. As DNA, the CDR3 is TGTGCCAGCAGCCTGTGGCGGCGGGGGATCACCGGGGAGCTGTTTTTT. Translation: CASSLWRRGITGELFF.